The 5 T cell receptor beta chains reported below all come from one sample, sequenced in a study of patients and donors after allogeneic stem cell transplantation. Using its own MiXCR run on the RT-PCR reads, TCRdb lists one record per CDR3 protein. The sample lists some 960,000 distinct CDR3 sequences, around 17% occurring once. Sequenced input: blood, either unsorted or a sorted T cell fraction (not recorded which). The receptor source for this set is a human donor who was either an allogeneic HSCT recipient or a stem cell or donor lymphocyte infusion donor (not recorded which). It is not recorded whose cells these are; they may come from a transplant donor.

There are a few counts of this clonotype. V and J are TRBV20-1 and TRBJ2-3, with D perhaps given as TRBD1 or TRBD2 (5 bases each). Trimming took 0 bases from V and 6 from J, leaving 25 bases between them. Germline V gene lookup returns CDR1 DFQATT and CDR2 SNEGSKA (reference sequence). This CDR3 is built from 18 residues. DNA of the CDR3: TGCAGTGCTAGAGATCCGGGACGCCATACTCGAGCTGGGGATACGCAGTATTTT. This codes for CSARDPGRHTRAGDTQYF.

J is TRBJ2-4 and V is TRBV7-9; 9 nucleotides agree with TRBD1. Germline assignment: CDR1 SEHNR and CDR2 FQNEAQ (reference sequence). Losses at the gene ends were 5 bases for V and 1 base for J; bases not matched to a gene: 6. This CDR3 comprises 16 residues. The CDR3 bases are TGTGCCAGCAGCGAGGGGACAGGGCGGGCCAAAAACATTCAGTACTTC. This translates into CASSEGTGRAKNIQYF.

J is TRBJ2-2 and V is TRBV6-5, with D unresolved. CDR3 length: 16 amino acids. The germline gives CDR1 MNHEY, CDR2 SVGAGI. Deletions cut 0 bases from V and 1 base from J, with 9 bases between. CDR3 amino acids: CASSYSWTGNTGELFF. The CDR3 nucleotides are TGTGCCAGCAGTTACTCGTGGACGGGGAACACCGGGGAGCTGTTTTTT.

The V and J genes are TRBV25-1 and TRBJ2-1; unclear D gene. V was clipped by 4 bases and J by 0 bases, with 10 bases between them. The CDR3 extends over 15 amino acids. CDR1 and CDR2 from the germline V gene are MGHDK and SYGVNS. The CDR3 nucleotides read TGTGCCAGCAGTGCCACTAAGAGCTCCTACAATGAGCAGTTCTTC. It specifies CASSATKSSYNEQFF.

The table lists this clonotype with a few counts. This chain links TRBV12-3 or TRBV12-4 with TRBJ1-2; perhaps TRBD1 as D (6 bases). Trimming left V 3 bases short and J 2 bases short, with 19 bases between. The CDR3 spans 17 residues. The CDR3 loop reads CASSFQGKVKVNYGYTF. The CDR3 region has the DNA TGTGCCAGCAGTTTTCAGGGGAAGGTTAAGGTGAACTATGGCTACACCTTC.